These 20 T cell receptor beta chains were all obtained from the same sample, sequenced in a study of blood T cell repertoires in COVID-19. Method: immunoSEQ multiplex PCR; TCRdb's copy keeps in-frame clones and lacks some. The repertoire holds about 290,000 clones, with roughly 89% as singletons. The source material was peripheral blood. The origin of the receptors is a woman aged 25 to 45 with COVID-19, enrolled during active disease.

The chain has TRBV19 and TRBJ1-1, with TRBD1 matching over 9 bases. From germline, CDR1 is LNHDA and CDR2 SQIVND (reference sequence). V lost 5 bases, J lost 4 bases, and 8 bases stayed unmatched. This CDR3 region has 15 residues. The CDR3 nucleotides read TGTGCCAGTAGTCTCAGGACAGGGGATAGCACTGAAGCTTTCTTT. Translating it yields CASSLRTGDSTEAFF.

The J gene is TRBJ2-7, the V gene TRBV28, with D possibly matching TRBD1 (6 bases). V gave up 4 bases and J gave up 6 bases, with 13 bases separating them. CDR1 is MDHEN and CDR2 is SYDVKM in the germline V gene. The CDR3 extends over 13 amino acids. The DNA for the CDR3 is TGTGCCAGCAGTTGGGACATGCCAGGCGAGCAGTACTTC. Translation gives CASSWDMPGEQYF.

A few counts support this clone. Other nucleotide sequences from this sample produce the same CDR3. This chain links TRBV11-2 with TRBJ1-1; TRBD1 matches 10 bases. This CDR3 contains 14 residues. Trimming cost V 3 bases and J 5 bases; bases outside gene matches: 3. Germline CDR1 is SGHAT and CDR2 is FQNNGV. CDR3 amino acids: CASSLTGGRTEAFF. The CDR3 coding sequence is TGTGCCAGCAGCTTGACAGGGGGCAGGACTGAAGCTTTCTTT. Using reference TRBV11-2 and TRBJ1-1 for the parts outside the CDR3, the full variable domain is EAGVAQSPRYKIIEKRQSVAFWCNPISGHATLYWYQQILGQGPKLLIQFQNNGVVDDSQLPKDRFSAERLKGVDSTLKIQPAKLEDSAVYLCASSLTGGRTEAFFGQGTRLTVV.

The chain employs TRBV2 and TRBJ1-1; tentative D call: TRBD1 (5 bases). Per the germline V gene, CDR1 is SNHLY and CDR2 is FYNNEI. Trimming stripped 2 bases from V and 8 bases from J, with 18 bases between. CDR3 length equals 15 residues. The CDR3 DNA reads as TGTGCCAGCAGTGAAACAGGATGGACCCACCGAGAAGCTTTCTTT. The encoded protein is CASSETGWTHREAFF. Combining the CDR3 with reference TRBV2 and TRBJ1-1 gives the whole variable domain EPEVTQTPSHQVTQMGQEVILRCVPISNHLYFYWYRQILGQKVEFLVSFYNNEISEKSEIFDDQFSVERPDGSNFTLKIRSTKLEDSAMYFCASSETGWTHREAFFGQGTRLTVV.

This clone turned up a few times. This CDR3 is CSVEGGTGGYGYTF. In nucleotides, the CDR3 is TGCAGCGTTGAAGGTGGGACAGGAGGCTATGGCTACACCTTC. This chain links TRBV29-1 with TRBJ1-2; TRBD1 agrees at 8 bases. Germline V CDR1 and CDR2: SQVTM, ANQGSEA. The CDR3 is 14 amino acids. The V and J ends lost 1 base and 4 bases, in that order; junction bases with no gene match: 5.

This chain links TRBV27 with TRBJ1-2; D is uncertain. Trimming took off 9 bases at V and 2 bases at J, with 7 bases between the two ends. CDR3 length: 11 residues. CDR1 MNHEY and CDR2 SMNVEV come from the germline V gene (reference sequence). CDR3 DNA: TGTGCCAGTGGCTTAAACTATGGCTACACCTTC. It specifies CASGLNYGYTF.

The chain combines TRBV27 with TRBJ2-2; 10 bases are a match to TRBD2. CDR1 MNHEY and CDR2 SMNVEV come from the germline V gene (reference sequence). This CDR3 has 16 residues. Trimming at V came to 3 bases and at J to 5 bases, leaving 6 bases not matched to a gene. In nucleotides, the CDR3 is TGTGCCAGCAGTTTTGTCCAGCGGGGGGGAACCGGGGAGCTGTTTTTT. This gives the protein CASSFVQRGGTGELFF.

This clone was found a few times. The chain carries TRBV6-6 and TRBJ1-1; possible D gene TRBD1, 6 bases. There are 14 residues in the CDR3. The V and J ends lost 7 bases and 5 bases respectively, with 17 bases between them. CDR1 is MNHNY, CDR2 SVGAGI, per germline (reference sequence). CDR3 DNA: TGTGCCAGCACCCCCCGGGGGGGGCCTACTGAAGCTTTCTTT. It encodes CASTPRGGPTEAFF.

This chain joins TRBV5-6 and TRBJ1-6; D remains ambiguous. Germline values: CDR1 SGHDT, CDR2 YYEEEE. The CDR3 has 16 amino acids. V was pared by 5 bases and J by 7 bases, with 19 bases between. The CDR3 is CASRIEGDGVNSPLHF. In DNA form, the CDR3 reads TGTGCCAGCAGGATAGAGGGCGACGGGGTGAATTCACCCCTCCACTTT.

This rearrangement joins TRBV5-8 to TRBJ2-1; 12 positions agree with TRBD2. The CDR3 spans 19 residues. Germline V gene sequence: CDR1 SGHTS, CDR2 YDEGEE. V lost 4 bases and J lost 0; bases outside the gene matches: 11. CDR3 DNA sequence: TGTGCCAGCAGCGGGCTGGGACTAGCGGGTGAGAGCTCCTACAATGAGCAGTTCTTC. Translated, it gives CASSGLGLAGESSYNEQFF.

This clone was detected only once. This rearrangement joins TRBV19 to TRBJ1-6; a possible D gene is TRBD1 (5 bases). V was clipped by 5 bases and J by 10 bases, with 15 bases between them. The CDR3 totals 14 residues. Germline V gives CDR1 LNHDA, CDR2 SQIVND (reference sequence). CDR3 protein: CASSSRQRGSPLHF. The CDR3 nucleotides are TGTGCCAGTAGTTCCCGGCAGCGGGGCTCACCCCTCCACTTT.

V gene TRBV5-4 combines with J gene TRBJ2-1, with a tentative D call TRBD2 (6 bases). CDR1 and CDR2 from the germline V gene are SGHNT and YYREEE (reference sequence). This CDR3 contains 12 residues. V lost 4 bases, J lost 7 bases, and 9 bases lay in between. The CDR3 nucleotides read TGTGCCAGCAGCCTTCGGGAGAATGAGCAGTTCTTC. It encodes CASSLRENEQFF.

This clone was picked up a small number of times. The genes are TRBV6-5 and TRBJ2-7, with D possibly TRBD2 on 5 matching bases. Between the trimmed V and J ends, which lost 4 bases and 4 bases, there was a span of 11 bases. The CDR3 runs to 13 residues. Germline-derived CDR1 and CDR2 are MNHEY and SVGAGI. The CDR3 region is CASSSPRRYEQYF. The CDR3, as DNA: TGTGCCAGCAGTTCACCGAGGAGGTACGAGCAGTACTTC.

The chain joins TRBV19 to TRBJ2-1; 9 bases match TRBD2. The CDR3 totals 15 residues. J lost 7 bases, V lost 4 bases, and 8 bases had no gene match. Per germline, CDR1 LNHDA and CDR2 SQIVND (reference sequence). CDR3 bases: TGTGCCAGTAGTACCCTAGCGGGGTTCTTTAATGAGCAGTTCTTC. Amino acid sequence: CASSTLAGFFNEQFF.

This clone was picked up one time. The chain combines TRBV27 with TRBJ2-7; D not resolved. CDR1 is MNHEY and CDR2 is SMNVEV in the germline V gene (reference sequence). The V and J ends lost 3 bases and 7 bases respectively, with 10 bases between them. The CDR3 contains 12 residues. CDR3 sequence: CASSFAGLEQYF. CDR3 in DNA: TGTGCCAGCAGTTTCGCCGGTCTGGAGCAGTACTTC.

The chain carries TRBV6-5 and TRBJ2-5, with D perhaps matching TRBD1 (6 bases). The CDR3 loop spans 15 amino acids. Trimming shortened V by 4 bases and J by 4 bases, and 16 bases separated the two germline ends. Germline loops: CDR1 MNHEY, CDR2 SVGAGI. CDR3 residues: CASSFVTGQGETQYF. CDR3 in DNA: TGTGCCAGCAGTTTTGTTACAGGGCAAGGAGAGACCCAGTACTTC.

The count of this clone is one. This chain links TRBV9 with TRBJ1-2, with D maybe TRBD1 (6 bases). CDR1 is SGDLS and CDR2 is YYNGEE in the germline V gene. This CDR3 is built from 14 residues. V lost 0 bases, J lost 2 bases, and 8 bases lay in between. The CDR3 protein is CASSVDTGNYGYTF. The CDR3, as DNA: TGTGCCAGCAGCGTAGATACAGGGAACTATGGCTACACCTTC.

Worth noting for this clone: Relative to the germline gene, one junction end is altered; a read error may explain this. The V and J genes are TRBV9 and TRBJ2-3; 7 bases align to TRBD1. CDR3 length: 14 residues. Germline V gene lookup returns CDR1 SGDLS and CDR2 YYNGEE. This CDR3 is CASTVRGLSDTQYF. Written as DNA, the CDR3 is TGTGCCAGCACCGTAAGGGGGCTTTCAGATACGCAGTATTTT.

V gene TRBV23-1 combines with J gene TRBJ1-5; D might be TRBD1 (6 bases). TRBV23-1 is identified as an open reading frame with a role that is uncertain. V lost 8 bases, J lost 7 bases, and 18 bases lay in between. The CDR3 is made up of 14 amino acids. CDR3: CASWDNRMRQPQHF. Here the CDR3 DNA reads TGCGCCAGCTGGGACAACAGGATGAGGCAGCCCCAGCATTTT.

V is TRBV3-1 (or the pseudogene TRBV3-2) and J is TRBJ1-5; D not certain. The CDR3 is made up of 13 amino acids. Germline CDR1 and CDR2: LGHDT and YNNKEL (reference sequence). Trimming shortened V by 1 base and J by 7 bases, and 8 bases separated the two germline ends. The CDR3 loop is CASSQGAGQPQHF. In DNA form, the CDR3 reads TGTGCCAGCAGCCAAGGAGCGGGACAGCCCCAGCATTTT.